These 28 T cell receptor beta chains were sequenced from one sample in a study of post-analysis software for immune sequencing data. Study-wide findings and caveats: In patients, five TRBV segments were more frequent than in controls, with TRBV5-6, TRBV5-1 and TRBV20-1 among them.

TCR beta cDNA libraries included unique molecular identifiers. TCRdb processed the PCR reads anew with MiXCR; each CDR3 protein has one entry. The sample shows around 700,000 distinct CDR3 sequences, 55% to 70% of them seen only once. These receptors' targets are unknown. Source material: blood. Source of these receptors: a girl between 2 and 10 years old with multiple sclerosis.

The chain's CDR3 is CASSWMSHEQFF. CDR3 nucleotides: TGTGCCAGCAGTTGGATGAGCCATGAGCAGTTCTTC. This chain links TRBV12-3 or TRBV12-4 with TRBJ2-1; D is unclear. Trimming left V 4 bases short and J 8 bases short, with 9 bases between. The CDR3 spans 12 residues.

DNA of the CDR3: TGCAGTGGCGGCAGGGTAGGCAATGAGCAGTTCTTC. It translates to CSGGRVGNEQFF. This chain joins TRBV20-1 and TRBJ2-1; tentatively, D is TRBD1 (5 bases). CDR3 size: 12 residues. With 7 bases removed from V and 6 bases from J, the gap between germline ends came to 13 bases. CDR1 is DFQATT, CDR2 SNEGSKA, per germline (reference sequence).

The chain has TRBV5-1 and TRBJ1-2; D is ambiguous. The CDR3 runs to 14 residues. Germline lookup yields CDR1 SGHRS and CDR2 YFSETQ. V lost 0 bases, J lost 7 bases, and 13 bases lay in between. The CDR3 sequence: CASSLGPTESGYTF. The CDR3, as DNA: TGCGCCAGCAGCTTGGGCCCTACCGAGAGTGGCTACACCTTC.

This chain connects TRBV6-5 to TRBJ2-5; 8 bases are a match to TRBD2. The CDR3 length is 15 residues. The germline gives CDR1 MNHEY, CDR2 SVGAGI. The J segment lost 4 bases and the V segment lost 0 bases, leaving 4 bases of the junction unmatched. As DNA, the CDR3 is TGTGCCAGCAGTTACTCACCGGGGGGGGGAGAGACCCAGTACTTC. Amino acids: CASSYSPGGGETQYF.

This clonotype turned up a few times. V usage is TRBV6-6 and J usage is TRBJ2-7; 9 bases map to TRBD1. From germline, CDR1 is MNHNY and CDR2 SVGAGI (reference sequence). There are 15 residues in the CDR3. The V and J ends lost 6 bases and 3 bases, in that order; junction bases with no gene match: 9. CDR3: CASSQAGTGSYEQYF. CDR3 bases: TGTGCCAGCAGCCAGGCCGGGACAGGGAGCTACGAGCAGTACTTC.

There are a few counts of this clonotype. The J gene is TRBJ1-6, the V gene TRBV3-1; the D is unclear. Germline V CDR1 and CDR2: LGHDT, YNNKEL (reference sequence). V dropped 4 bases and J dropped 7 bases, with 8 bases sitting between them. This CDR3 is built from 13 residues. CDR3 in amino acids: CASSPAENSPLHF. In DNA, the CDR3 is TGTGCCAGCAGCCCTGCAGAGAATTCACCCCTCCACTTT.

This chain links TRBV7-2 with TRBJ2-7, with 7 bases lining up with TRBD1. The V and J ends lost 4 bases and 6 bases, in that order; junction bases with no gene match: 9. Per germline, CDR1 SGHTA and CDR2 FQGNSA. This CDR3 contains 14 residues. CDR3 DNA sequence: TGTGCCAGCAGCTGGACGATACAGGGGTCCGAGCAGTACTTC. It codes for CASSWTIQGSEQYF.

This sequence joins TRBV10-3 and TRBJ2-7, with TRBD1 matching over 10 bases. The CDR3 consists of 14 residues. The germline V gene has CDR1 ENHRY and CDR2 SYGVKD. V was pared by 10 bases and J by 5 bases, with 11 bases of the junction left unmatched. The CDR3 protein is CATQPGQGSHEQYF. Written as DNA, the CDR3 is TGTGCCACTCAGCCGGGACAGGGGTCCCACGAGCAGTACTTC.

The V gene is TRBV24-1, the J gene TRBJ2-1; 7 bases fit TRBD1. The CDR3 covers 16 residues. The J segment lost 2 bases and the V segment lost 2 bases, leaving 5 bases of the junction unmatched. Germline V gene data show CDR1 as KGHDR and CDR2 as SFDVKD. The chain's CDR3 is CATSDSRTGAYNEQFF. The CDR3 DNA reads TGTGCCACCAGTGATTCGCGGACAGGAGCCTACAATGAGCAGTTCTTC.

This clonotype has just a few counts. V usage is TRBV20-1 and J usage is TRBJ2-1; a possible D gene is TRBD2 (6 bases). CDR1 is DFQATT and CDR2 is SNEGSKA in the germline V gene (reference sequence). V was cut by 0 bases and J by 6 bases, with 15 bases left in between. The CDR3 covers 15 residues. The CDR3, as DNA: TGCAGTGCTAGAGATCGAAGGACTAACTCCAATGAGCAGTTCTTC. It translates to CSARDRRTNSNEQFF.

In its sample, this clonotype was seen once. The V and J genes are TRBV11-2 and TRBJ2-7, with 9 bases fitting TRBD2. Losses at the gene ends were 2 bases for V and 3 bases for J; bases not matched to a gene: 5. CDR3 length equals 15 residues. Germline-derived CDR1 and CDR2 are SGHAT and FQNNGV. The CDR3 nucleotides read TGTGCCAGCAGCTTATTAGCGGGAGATCACTACGAGCAGTACTTC. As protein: CASSLLAGDHYEQYF.

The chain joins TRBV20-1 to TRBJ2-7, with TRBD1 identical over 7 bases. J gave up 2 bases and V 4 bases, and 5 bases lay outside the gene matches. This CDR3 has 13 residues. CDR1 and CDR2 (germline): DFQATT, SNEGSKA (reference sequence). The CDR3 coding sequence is TGCAGTGCTACTTGGGACAGAGCCTACGAGCAGTACTTC. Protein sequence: CSATWDRAYEQYF.

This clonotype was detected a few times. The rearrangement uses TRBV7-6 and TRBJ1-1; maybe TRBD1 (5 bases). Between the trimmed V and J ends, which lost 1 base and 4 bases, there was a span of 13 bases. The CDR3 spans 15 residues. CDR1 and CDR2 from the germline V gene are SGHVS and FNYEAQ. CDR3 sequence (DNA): TGTGCCAGCAGCTTAGTTCGGGGCAGCGGCACTGAAGCTTTCTTT. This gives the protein CASSLVRGSGTEAFF.

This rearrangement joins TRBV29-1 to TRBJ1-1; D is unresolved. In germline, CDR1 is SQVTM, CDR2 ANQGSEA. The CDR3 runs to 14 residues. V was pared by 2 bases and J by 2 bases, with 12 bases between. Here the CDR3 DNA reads TGCAGCGTTGAATGGCCCTGGAGAAACACTGAAGCTTTCTTT. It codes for CSVEWPWRNTEAFF.

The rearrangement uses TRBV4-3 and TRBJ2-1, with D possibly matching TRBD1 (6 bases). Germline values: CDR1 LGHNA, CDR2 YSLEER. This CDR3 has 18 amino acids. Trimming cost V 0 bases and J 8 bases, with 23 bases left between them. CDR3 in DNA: TGCGCCAGCAGCCAAGAGTGGTGGTCGGGGCAGGGGCCCGATGAGCAGTTCTTC. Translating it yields CASSQEWWSGQGPDEQFF.

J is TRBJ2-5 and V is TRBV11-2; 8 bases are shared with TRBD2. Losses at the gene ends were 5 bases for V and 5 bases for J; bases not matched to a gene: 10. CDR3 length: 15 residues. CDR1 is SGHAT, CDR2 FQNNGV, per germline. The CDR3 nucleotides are TGTGCCAGCAGCCGCTCAGCGGGAGACGTGGAGACCCAGTACTTC. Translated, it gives CASSRSAGDVETQYF.

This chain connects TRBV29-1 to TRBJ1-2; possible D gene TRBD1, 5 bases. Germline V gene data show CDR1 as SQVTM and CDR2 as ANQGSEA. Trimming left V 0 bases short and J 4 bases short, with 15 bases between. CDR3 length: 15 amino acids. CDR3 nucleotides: TGCAGCGTTGAAGATAGTCAGGGAGGGTTCTATGGCTACACCTTC. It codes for CSVEDSQGGFYGYTF.

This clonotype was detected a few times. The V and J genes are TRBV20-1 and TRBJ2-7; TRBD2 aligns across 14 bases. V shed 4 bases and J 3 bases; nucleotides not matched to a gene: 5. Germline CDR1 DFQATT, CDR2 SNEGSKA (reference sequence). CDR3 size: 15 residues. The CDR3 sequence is CSANGLAGGIYEQYF. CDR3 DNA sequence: TGCAGTGCTAACGGACTAGCGGGAGGAATCTACGAGCAGTACTTC.

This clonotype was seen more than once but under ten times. CDR3 sequence reads: CASSLTSGGFSSYNEQFF. The CDR3 DNA is TGTGCCAGCAGCTTAACTAGCGGGGGATTTAGCTCCTACAATGAGCAGTTCTTC. V is TRBV11-2 and J is TRBJ2-1, with 11 positions matching TRBD2. J was trimmed by 0 bases and V by 2 bases; bases with no gene match: 6. Germline-derived CDR1 and CDR2 are SGHAT and FQNNGV. The CDR3 consists of 18 residues.

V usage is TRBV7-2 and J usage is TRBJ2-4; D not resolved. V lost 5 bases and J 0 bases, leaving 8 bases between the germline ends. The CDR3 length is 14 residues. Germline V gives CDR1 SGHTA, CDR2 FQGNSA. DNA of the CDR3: TGTGCCAGCAGCCCTAATATAGCCAAAAACATTCAGTACTTC. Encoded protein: CASSPNIAKNIQYF. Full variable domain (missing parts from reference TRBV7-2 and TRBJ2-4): GAGVSQSPSNKVTEKGKDVELRCDPISGHTALYWYRQSLGQGLEFLIYFQGNSAPDKSGLPSDRFSAERTGGSVSTLTIQRTQQEDSAVYLCASSPNIAKNIQYFGAGTRLSVL.

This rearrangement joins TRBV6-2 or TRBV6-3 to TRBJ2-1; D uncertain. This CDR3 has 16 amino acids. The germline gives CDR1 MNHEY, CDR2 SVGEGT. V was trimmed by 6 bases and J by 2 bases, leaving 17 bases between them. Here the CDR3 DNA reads TGTGCCAGCAGCCCCACATGGCTTGGGCCCTACAATGAGCAGTTCTTC. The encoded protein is CASSPTWLGPYNEQFF.

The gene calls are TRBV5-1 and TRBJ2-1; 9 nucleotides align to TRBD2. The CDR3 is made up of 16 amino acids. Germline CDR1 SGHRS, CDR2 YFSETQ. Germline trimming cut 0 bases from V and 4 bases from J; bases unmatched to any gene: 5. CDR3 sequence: CASSLGSGRRYNEQFF. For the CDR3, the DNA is TGCGCCAGCAGCTTGGGGAGCGGGAGGAGATACAATGAGCAGTTCTTC. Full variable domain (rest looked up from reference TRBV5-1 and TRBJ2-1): KAGVTQTPRYLIKTRGQQVTLSCSPISGHRSVSWYQQTPGQGLQFLFEYFSETQRNKGNFPGRFSGRQFSNSRSEMNVSTLELGDSALYLCASSLGSGRRYNEQFFGPGTRLTVL.

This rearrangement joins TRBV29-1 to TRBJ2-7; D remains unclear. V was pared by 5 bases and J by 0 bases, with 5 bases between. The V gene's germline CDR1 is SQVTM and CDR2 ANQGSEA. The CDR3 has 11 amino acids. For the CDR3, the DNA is TGCAGCGTTTACAGCTCCTACGAGCAGTACTTC. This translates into CSVYSSYEQYF.

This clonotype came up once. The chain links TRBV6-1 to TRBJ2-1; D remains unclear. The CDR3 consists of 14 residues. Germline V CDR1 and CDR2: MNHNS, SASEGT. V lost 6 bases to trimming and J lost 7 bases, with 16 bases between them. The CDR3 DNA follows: TGTGCCAGCAGGGCGGTGGGGTTTTTTAATGAGCAGTTCTTC. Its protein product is CASRAVGFFNEQFF.

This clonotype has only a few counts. CDR3 amino acids: CASSQVGGLETQYF. CDR3 coding DNA: TGCGCCAGCAGCCAAGTTGGAGGGCTGGAGACCCAGTACTTC. The gene calls are TRBV4-1 and TRBJ2-5, with D tentatively TRBD2 (6 bases). Germline V gene data show CDR1 as MGHRA and CDR2 as YSYEKL. With 1 base removed from V and 5 bases from J, the gap between germline ends came to 11 bases. There are 14 residues in the CDR3.

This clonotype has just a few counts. The CDR3 nucleotides read TGTGCCAGCAGCTTAGGAGGGGGCGATGAGCAGTTCTTC. Its protein is CASSLGGGDEQFF. V is TRBV7-9 and J is TRBJ2-1; TRBD1 agrees at 7 bases. The ends lost 1 base at V and 8 bases at J; junction bases unmatched: 2. In germline, CDR1 is SEHNR, CDR2 FQNEAQ (reference sequence). CDR3 length equals 13 residues.

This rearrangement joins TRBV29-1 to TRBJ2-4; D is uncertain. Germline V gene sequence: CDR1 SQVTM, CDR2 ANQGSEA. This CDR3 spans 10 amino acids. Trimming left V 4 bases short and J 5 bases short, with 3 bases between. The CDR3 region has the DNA TGCAGCGTTGTTGAAAACATTCAGTACTTC. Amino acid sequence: CSVVENIQYF.

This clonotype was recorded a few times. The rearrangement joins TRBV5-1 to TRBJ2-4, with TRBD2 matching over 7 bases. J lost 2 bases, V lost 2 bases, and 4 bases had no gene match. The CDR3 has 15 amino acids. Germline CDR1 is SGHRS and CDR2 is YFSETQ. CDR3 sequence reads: CASSFGGKSKNIQYF. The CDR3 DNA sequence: TGCGCCAGCAGCTTCGGGGGGAAATCCAAAAACATTCAGTACTTC.